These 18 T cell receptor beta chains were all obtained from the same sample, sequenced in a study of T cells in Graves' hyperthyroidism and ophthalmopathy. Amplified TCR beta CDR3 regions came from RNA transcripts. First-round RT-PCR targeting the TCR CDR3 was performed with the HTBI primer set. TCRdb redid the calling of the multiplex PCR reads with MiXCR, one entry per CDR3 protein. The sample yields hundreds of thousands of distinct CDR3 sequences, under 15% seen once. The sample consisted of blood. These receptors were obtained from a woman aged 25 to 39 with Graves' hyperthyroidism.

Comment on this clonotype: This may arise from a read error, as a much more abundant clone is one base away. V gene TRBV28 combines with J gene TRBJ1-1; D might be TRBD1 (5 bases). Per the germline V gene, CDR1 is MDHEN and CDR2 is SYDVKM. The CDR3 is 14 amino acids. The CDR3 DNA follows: TGTGCCAGCAGTACGAAGGGGACGGGGCTGAAAGCTTCCTTT. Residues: CASSTKGTGLKASF.

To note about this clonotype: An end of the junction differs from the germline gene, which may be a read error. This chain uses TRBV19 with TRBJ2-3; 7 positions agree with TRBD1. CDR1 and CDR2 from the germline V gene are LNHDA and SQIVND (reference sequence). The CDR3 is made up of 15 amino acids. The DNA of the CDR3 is TGTGCCGGTAGTACCGACAGGGATCCCACAGATACGCAGTATTTT. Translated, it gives CAGSTDRDPTDTQYF.

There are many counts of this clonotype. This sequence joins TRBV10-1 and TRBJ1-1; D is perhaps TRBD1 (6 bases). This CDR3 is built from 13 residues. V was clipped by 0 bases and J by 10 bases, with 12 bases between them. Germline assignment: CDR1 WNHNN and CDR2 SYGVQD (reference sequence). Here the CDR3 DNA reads TGCGCCAGCAGTGAGTCAGGACAGCCGGCAGCTTTCTTT. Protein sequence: CASSESGQPAAFF.

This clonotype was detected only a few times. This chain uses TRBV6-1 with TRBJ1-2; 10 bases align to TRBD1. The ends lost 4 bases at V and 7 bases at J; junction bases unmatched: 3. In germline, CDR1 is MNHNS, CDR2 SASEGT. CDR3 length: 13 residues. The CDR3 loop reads CASSARDRGGYTF. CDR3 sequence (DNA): TGTGCCAGCAGTGCACGGGACAGGGGTGGCTACACCTTC.

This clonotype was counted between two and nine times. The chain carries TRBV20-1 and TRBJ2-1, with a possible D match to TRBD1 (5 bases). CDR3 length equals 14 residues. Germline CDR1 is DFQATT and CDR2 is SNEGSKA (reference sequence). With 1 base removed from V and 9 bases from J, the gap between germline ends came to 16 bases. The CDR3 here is CSARVGPLRGEQFF. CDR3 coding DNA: TGCAGTGCTAGAGTGGGGCCGCTTAGGGGTGAGCAGTTCTTC.

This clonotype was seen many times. The CDR3 loop reads CAWGQQAEGVEAFF. CDR3 nucleotides: TGTGCCTGGGGACAACAGGCCGAAGGGGTTGAAGCTTTCTTT. The chain employs TRBV30 and TRBJ1-1; D possibly corresponds to TRBD1 (5 bases). V was shortened by 5 bases and J by 7 bases, with 20 bases between the two germline ends. Germline V CDR1 and CDR2: GTSNPN, SVGIG (reference sequence). The CDR3 is made up of 14 amino acids.

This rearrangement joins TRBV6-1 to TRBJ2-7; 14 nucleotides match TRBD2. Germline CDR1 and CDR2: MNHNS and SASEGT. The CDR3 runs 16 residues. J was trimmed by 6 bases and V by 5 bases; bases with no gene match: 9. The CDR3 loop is CASSKTSGRAPLEQYF. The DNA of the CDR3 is TGTGCCAGCAGTAAGACTAGCGGGAGGGCTCCCCTCGAGCAGTACTTC.

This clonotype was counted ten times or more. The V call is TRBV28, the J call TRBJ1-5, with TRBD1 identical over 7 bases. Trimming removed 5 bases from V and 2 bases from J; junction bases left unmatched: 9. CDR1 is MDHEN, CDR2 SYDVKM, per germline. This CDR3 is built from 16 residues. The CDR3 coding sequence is TGTGCCAGCAGTGCTTTCCCCGGGACAGGCAATCAGCCCCAGCATTTT. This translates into CASSAFPGTGNQPQHF.

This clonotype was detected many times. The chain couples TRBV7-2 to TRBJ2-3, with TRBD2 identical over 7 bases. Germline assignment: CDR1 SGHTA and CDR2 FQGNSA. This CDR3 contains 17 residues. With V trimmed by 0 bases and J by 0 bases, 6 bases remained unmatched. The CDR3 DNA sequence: TGTGCCAGCAGCTTAGCCTTAGCGGGCCTCAGCACAGATACGCAGTATTTT. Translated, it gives CASSLALAGLSTDTQYF.

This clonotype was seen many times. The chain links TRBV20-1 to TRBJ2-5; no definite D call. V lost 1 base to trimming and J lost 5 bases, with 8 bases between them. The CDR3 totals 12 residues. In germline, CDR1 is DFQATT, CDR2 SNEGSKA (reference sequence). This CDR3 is CSARGQSETQYF. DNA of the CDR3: TGCAGTGCTAGAGGGCAGTCGGAGACCCAGTACTTC.

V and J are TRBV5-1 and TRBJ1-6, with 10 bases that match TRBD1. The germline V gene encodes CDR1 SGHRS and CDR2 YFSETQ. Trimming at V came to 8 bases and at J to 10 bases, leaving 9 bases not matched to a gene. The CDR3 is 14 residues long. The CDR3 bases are TGCGCCAGTCGAGGACAGGGGGGAGAATCACCCCTCCACTTT. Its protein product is CASRGQGGESPLHF.

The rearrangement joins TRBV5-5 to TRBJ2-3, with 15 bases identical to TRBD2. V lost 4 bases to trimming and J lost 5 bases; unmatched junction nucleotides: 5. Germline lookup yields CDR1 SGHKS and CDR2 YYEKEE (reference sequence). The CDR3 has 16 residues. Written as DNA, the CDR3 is TGTGCCAGCAGCCTTATGGGACTAGCGGGAGGAGATACGCAGTATTTT. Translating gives CASSLMGLAGGDTQYF.

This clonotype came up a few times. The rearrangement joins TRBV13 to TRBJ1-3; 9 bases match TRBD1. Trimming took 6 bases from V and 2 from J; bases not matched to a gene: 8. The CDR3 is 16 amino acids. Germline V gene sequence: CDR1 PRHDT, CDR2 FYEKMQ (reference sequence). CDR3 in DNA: TGTGCCAGCAGAGAAACAGGGGGCGCGCCTGGAAACACCATATATTTT. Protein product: CASRETGGAPGNTIYF.

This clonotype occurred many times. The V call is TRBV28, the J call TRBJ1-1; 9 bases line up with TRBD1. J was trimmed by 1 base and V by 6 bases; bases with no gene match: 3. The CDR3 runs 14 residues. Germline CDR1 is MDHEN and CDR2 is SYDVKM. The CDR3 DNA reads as TGTGCCAGCAGAGGACAGGGGTGGAACACTGAAGCTTTCTTT. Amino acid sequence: CASRGQGWNTEAFF.

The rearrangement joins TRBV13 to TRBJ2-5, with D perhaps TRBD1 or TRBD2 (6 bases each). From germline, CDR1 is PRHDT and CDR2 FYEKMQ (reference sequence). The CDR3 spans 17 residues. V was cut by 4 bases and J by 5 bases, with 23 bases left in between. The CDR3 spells CASSSGVGGPSWETQYF. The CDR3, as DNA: TGTGCCAGCAGCTCAGGTGTTGGGGGGCCTTCCTGGGAGACCCAGTACTTC.

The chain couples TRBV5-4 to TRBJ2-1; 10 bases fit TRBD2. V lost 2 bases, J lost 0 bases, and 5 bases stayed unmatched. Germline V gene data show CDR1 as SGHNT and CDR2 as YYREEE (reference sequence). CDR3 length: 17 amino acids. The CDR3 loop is CASSFRSGRGSYNEQFF. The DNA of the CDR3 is TGTGCCAGCAGCTTTAGGAGCGGGAGGGGCTCCTACAATGAGCAGTTCTTC.

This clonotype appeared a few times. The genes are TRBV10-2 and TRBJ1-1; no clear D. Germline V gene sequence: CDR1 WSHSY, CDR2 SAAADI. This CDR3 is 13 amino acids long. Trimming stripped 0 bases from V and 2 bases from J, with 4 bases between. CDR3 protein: CASSESANTEAFF. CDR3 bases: TGCGCCAGCAGTGAGTCGGCCAACACTGAAGCTTTCTTT.

Here the CDR3 reads CAWSQGLNSPLHF. DNA of the CDR3: TGTGCCTGGAGTCAGGGGCTGAATTCACCCCTCCACTTT. The chain uses TRBV30 and TRBJ1-6, with D maybe TRBD1 (6 bases). V was trimmed by 2 bases and J by 7 bases, leaving 9 bases between them. CDR1 is GTSNPN, CDR2 SVGIG, per germline (reference sequence). This CDR3 comprises 13 residues.